The 25 T cell receptor beta chains listed next were all sequenced from one sample in a study of cytomegalovirus exposure and HLA in healthy donors. The assay was immunoSEQ multiplex PCR, and TCRdb's table has in-frame clones only and misses some. The top ten clones hold less than 0.4% of a sample with roughly 250,000 clones, almost 90% of them seen once. The sample was PBMCs. The receptor set was obtained from a woman between 18 and 29 years old in good health and CMV-seronegative.

The chain recombines TRBV6-1 with TRBJ2-3, with D possibly being TRBD1 (6 bases). There are 15 residues in the CDR3. Germline CDR1 and CDR2: MNHNS and SASEGT. Trimming removed 5 bases from V and 2 bases from J, with 14 bases in between. This CDR3 is CASSTFQGSTDTQYF. CDR3 in DNA: TGTGCCAGCAGTACCTTTCAGGGGTCCACAGATACGCAGTATTTT.

This sequence joins TRBV7-6 and TRBJ2-2, with 9 bases lining up with TRBD2. The germline CDR1 and CDR2 sequences are SGHVS and FNYEAQ. The CDR3 runs 15 residues. V was pared by 4 bases and J by 5 bases, with 5 bases of the junction left unmatched. The CDR3 is CASSYGTSLTGELFF. The CDR3 coding sequence is TGTGCCAGCAGCTACGGGACTAGCCTTACCGGGGAGCTGTTTTTT. The whole variable domain, remainder taken from reference TRBV7-6 and TRBJ2-2, is GAGVSQSPRYKVTKRGQDVALRCDPISGHVSLYWYRQALGQGPEFLTYFNYEAQQDKSGLPNDRFSAERPEGSISTLTIQRTEQRDSAMYRCASSYGTSLTGELFFGEGSRLTVL.

The rearrangement links TRBV9 to TRBJ1-6; D is unclear. CDR3 length: 16 amino acids. V lost 4 bases to trimming and J lost 0 bases, with 11 bases between them. Germline V gene lookup returns CDR1 SGDLS and CDR2 YYNGEE. The CDR3 is CASSQSGSSYNSPLHF. DNA for the CDR3: TGTGCCAGCAGCCAAAGTGGCAGCTCCTATAATTCACCCCTCCACTTT. The whole variable domain, filled in from reference TRBV9 and TRBJ1-6, reads DSGVTQTPKHLITATGQRVTLRCSPRSGDLSVYWYQQSLDQGLQFLIQYYNGEERAKGNILERFSAQQFPDLHSELNLSSLELGDSALYFCASSQSGSSYNSPLHFGNGTRLTVT.

This chain uses TRBV10-3 with TRBJ2-7; 7 nucleotides align to TRBD2. With V trimmed by 5 bases and J by 2 bases, 9 bases remained unmatched. Germline assignment: CDR1 ENHRY and CDR2 SYGVKD. This CDR3 contains 15 residues. The CDR3 coding sequence is TGTGCCATCAGTCGGGGTGGGAGGGGCACCTACGAGCAGTACGTC. Translating gives CAISRGGRGTYEQYV.

The chain couples TRBV5-4 to TRBJ1-4; the D is unclear. The CDR3 consists of 15 residues. Germline CDR1 SGHNT, CDR2 YYREEE (reference sequence). The V end was cut by 0 bases, the J end by 8 bases, with 14 bases between. DNA for the CDR3: TGTGCCAGCAGCTTGGATCTGGGGAGGGAAGAAAAACTGTTTTTT. Translated: CASSLDLGREEKLFF.

This clone has only a few counts. The CDR3 DNA reads as TGTGCCAGCTCCACCGGGACAGGGGGCTTAAATCAGCCCCAGCATTTT. It codes for CASSTGTGGLNQPQHF. The chain couples TRBV19 to TRBJ1-5; 12 bases match TRBD1. V lost 9 bases, J lost 4 bases, and 10 bases stayed unmatched. The germline gives CDR1 LNHDA, CDR2 SQIVND (reference sequence). The CDR3 spans 16 residues.

The chain has TRBV5-1 and TRBJ1-6, with D perhaps matching TRBD1 (6 bases). V was clipped by 3 bases and J by 9 bases, with 13 bases between them. The CDR3 has 14 residues. Per germline, CDR1 SGHRS and CDR2 YFSETQ. This chain's CDR3 is CASSSGQQGSPLHF. CDR3 nucleotide sequence: TGCGCCAGCAGCTCCGGACAGCAAGGTTCACCCCTCCACTTT.

Notes on this clone: One end of the junction fails to match germline, which may point to a read error. The genes are TRBV7-7 and TRBJ2-2, with D perhaps matching TRBD2 (6 bases). CDR1 and CDR2 from the germline V gene are SSHAT and FNYEAQ (reference sequence). The CDR3 sequence is 13 residues long. CDR3 sequence reads: CASSFSGTGELFF. The CDR3 nucleotides read TGTGCTAGCAGCTTTAGCGGCACCGGGGAGCTGTTTTTT.

This chain uses TRBV11-1 with TRBJ1-1; D not certain. CDR1 SGHAT and CDR2 FQDESV come from the germline V gene (reference sequence). Trimming removed 1 base from V and 4 bases from J, with 13 bases in between. CDR3 length equals 15 residues. CDR3 DNA: TGTGCCAGCAGCTTAGATCCGGGAGTGGGCACTGAAGCTTTCTTT. Protein sequence: CASSLDPGVGTEAFF.

J is TRBJ1-2 and V is TRBV15, with 9 nucleotides matching TRBD1. Germline loops: CDR1 LNHNV, CDR2 YYDKDF (reference sequence). Trimming took 1 base from V and 7 from J; bases not matched to a gene: 13. CDR3 length: 17 residues. CDR3 DNA sequence: TGTGCCACCAGCAGAGCCCACGCGACAGGGGGTAGTAGTGGCTACACCTTC. Translating it yields CATSRAHATGGSSGYTF. The variable domain in full, with the rest retrieved from reference TRBV15 and TRBJ1-2, is DAMVIQNPRYQVTQFGKPVTLSCSQTLNHNVMYWYQQKSSQAPKLLFHYYDKDFNNEADTPDNFQSRRPNTSFCFLDIRSPGLGDTAMYLCATSRAHATGGSSGYTFGSGTRLTVV.

This clone occurred once. V and J are TRBV6-6 and TRBJ2-1; D perhaps matches TRBD2 (7 bases). V gave up 7 bases and J gave up 10 bases, with 17 bases separating them. CDR3 length equals 13 residues. Germline V lookup: CDR1 MNHNY, CDR2 SVGAGI (reference sequence). The CDR3 spells CASTAGASREQFF. DNA of the CDR3: TGTGCCAGCACTGCGGGGGCGTCCCGGGAGCAGTTCTTC.

The chain uses TRBV4-1 and TRBJ1-4; 12 positions agree with TRBD1. Per germline, CDR1 MGHRA and CDR2 YSYEKL. CDR3 length: 15 residues. V lost 5 bases to trimming and J lost 7 bases; unmatched junction nucleotides: 5. The CDR3 DNA reads TGCGCCAGCAGCTCCCGGGACAGGGGGCTTGAAAAACTGTTTTTT. It specifies CASSSRDRGLEKLFF.

This rearrangement joins TRBV29-1 to TRBJ2-5; 8 bases match TRBD1. The germline CDR1 and CDR2 sequences are SQVTM and ANQGSEA. There are 15 residues in the CDR3. V lost 2 bases and J lost 2; bases outside the gene matches: 7. In DNA form, the CDR3 reads TGCAGCGTTGAAAAGACAGGGGACCCGCAAGAGACCCAGTACTTC. Translating it yields CSVEKTGDPQETQYF. The variable domain in full, with the rest retrieved from reference TRBV29-1 and TRBJ2-5, is SAVISQKPSRDICQRGTSLTIQCQVDSQVTMMFWYRQQPGQSLTLIATANQGSEATYESGFVIDKFPISRPNLTFSTLTVSNMSPEDSSIYLCSVEKTGDPQETQYFGPGTRLLVL.

The chain uses TRBV4-3 and TRBJ2-7; TRBD1 agrees at 7 bases. This CDR3 has 16 amino acids. The V gene's germline CDR1 is LGHNA and CDR2 YSLEER. V shed 0 bases and J 0 bases; nucleotides not matched to a gene: 5. The CDR3 sequence: CASSQEGQPSSYEQYF. In DNA, the CDR3 is TGCGCCAGCAGCCAAGAGGGACAGCCTTCCTCCTACGAGCAGTACTTC.

The chain has TRBV10-1 and TRBJ1-2; tentatively, D is TRBD1 (5 bases). Looked up from germline, CDR1 is WNHNN and CDR2 is SYGVQD (reference sequence). The CDR3 is 14 residues long. Trimming took 7 bases from V and 1 from J, leaving 13 bases between them. DNA for the CDR3: TGCGCCAGCACCTCCCGGGGGGGTAACTATGGCTACACCTTC. The encoded protein is CASTSRGGNYGYTF.

The chain employs TRBV27 and TRBJ2-2; no definite D call. Germline loops: CDR1 MNHEY, CDR2 SMNVEV (reference sequence). Deletions cut 2 bases from V and 5 bases from J, with 6 bases between. The CDR3 totals 13 residues. The CDR3 reads CASSLRVTGELFF. CDR3 in DNA: TGTGCCAGCAGTTTACGGGTGACCGGGGAGCTGTTTTTT.

The chain uses TRBV29-1 and TRBJ1-6; tentative D call: TRBD1 (6 bases). CDR1 is SQVTM and CDR2 is ANQGSEA in the germline V gene. This CDR3 is 13 amino acids long. Trimming cost V 5 bases and J 10 bases, with 15 bases left between them. CDR3 DNA: TGCAGCGTTCGACAGGTGGTGGACTCACCCCTCCACTTT. It is translated as CSVRQVVDSPLHF.

V and J are TRBV2 and TRBJ1-1, with TRBD1 as a possible D gene (5 bases). Trimming took 3 bases from V and 7 from J, leaving 33 bases between them. This CDR3 region has 20 residues. Germline V gene data show CDR1 as SNHLY and CDR2 as FYNNEI. This CDR3 reads CASSDAPLRWRPRQTCEAFF. As DNA, the CDR3 is TGTGCCAGCAGTGACGCCCCCCTTCGCTGGCGCCCTAGACAGACCTGTGAAGCTTTCTTT.

The chain carries TRBV27 and TRBJ2-5, with D possibly matching TRBD1 (6 bases). Trimming left V 4 bases short and J 1 base short, with 16 bases between. Germline V gives CDR1 MNHEY, CDR2 SMNVEV (reference sequence). This CDR3 is built from 16 residues. CDR3 in amino acids: CASSSNPTGTQETQYF. CDR3 coding DNA: TGTGCCAGCAGTTCGAACCCTACAGGGACCCAAGAGACCCAGTACTTC.

J is TRBJ2-7 and V is TRBV6-6, with TRBD2 as a possible D gene (6 bases). Looked up from germline, CDR1 is MNHNY and CDR2 is SVGAGI (reference sequence). The V gene lost 9 bases and the J gene lost 1 base, with 13 bases spanning the gap. The CDR3 has 13 residues. This chain's CDR3 is CARWDGGSYEQYV. CDR3 DNA sequence: TGTGCCAGATGGGACGGAGGGTCCTACGAGCAGTACGTC.

This clone was seen only once. This chain uses TRBV9 with TRBJ1-1, with 10 bases fitting TRBD1. The CDR3 runs to 15 residues. Germline lookup yields CDR1 SGDLS and CDR2 YYNGEE. The V gene end was trimmed by 4 bases and the J gene end by 5 bases; junction bases not matched to a gene: 8. The DNA of the CDR3 is TGTGCCAGCAGCCCGAGACAGGGGGCGCGAACTGAAGCTTTCTTT. Encoded protein: CASSPRQGARTEAFF.

This clone has more than one count but fewer than ten. The genes are TRBV11-2 and TRBJ2-7; possible D gene TRBD2, 6 bases. Germline V gene lookup returns CDR1 SGHAT and CDR2 FQNNGV. Trimming pared 5 bases from V and 0 bases from J, leaving 11 bases between. The CDR3 length is 14 residues. The CDR3 nucleotides read TGTGCCAGCAGCCCGGCCGGGAGCTCCTACGAGCAGTACTTC. This encodes CASSPAGSSYEQYF. The entire variable domain, with the rest obtained from reference TRBV11-2 and TRBJ2-7, is as follows: EAGVAQSPRYKIIEKRQSVAFWCNPISGHATLYWYQQILGQGPKLLIQFQNNGVVDDSQLPKDRFSAERLKGVDSTLKIQPAKLEDSAVYLCASSPAGSSYEQYFGPGTRLTVT.

The rearrangement joins TRBV6-5 to TRBJ1-2; no reliable D call. In germline, CDR1 is MNHEY, CDR2 SVGAGI. V was trimmed by 0 bases and J by 4 bases, leaving 12 bases between them. The CDR3 loop spans 15 amino acids. CDR3 in DNA: TGTGCCAGCAGTTACTCTACGGTTACTGGCTATGGCTACACCTTC. Translation gives CASSYSTVTGYGYTF.

This chain connects TRBV28 to TRBJ1-2; 10 nucleotides line up with TRBD1. Germline-derived CDR1 and CDR2 are MDHEN and SYDVKM. Unmatched junction bases numbered 9, after V lost 5 bases and J lost 6 bases. The CDR3 consists of 15 residues. The CDR3 spells CASSPTTGGFDGYTF. CDR3 DNA: TGTGCCAGCAGTCCAACGACAGGGGGCTTCGATGGCTACACCTTC.

This sequence joins TRBV29-1 and TRBJ1-4; TRBD1 might be the D (5 bases). From germline, CDR1 is SQVTM and CDR2 ANQGSEA. The ends were cut back, 5 bases at V and 0 bases at J, with 13 bases in the middle. There are 15 residues in the CDR3. The CDR3 coding sequence is TGCAGCGTTACCGGGGGAGGCCCAACTAATGAAAAACTGTTTTTT. Translated: CSVTGGGPTNEKLFF.